These 8 T cell receptor beta chains were all obtained from the same sample, sequenced in a study of cytomegalovirus exposure and HLA in healthy donors. Some clones are missing from TCRdb's copy, which holds only in-frame ones; the method was immunoSEQ multiplex PCR. The sample lists roughly 330,000 clones, 87% seen once, with 0.95% to 1.5% in the top ten. Sequenced sample: PBMCs. The receptor set was obtained from a woman in her twenties or thirties in good health and CMV-seropositive.

The chain is built from TRBV7-9 and TRBJ1-5; no definite D call. CDR1 and CDR2 (germline): SEHNR, FQNEAQ (reference sequence). CDR3 length: 13 amino acids. V was pared by 4 bases and J by 5 bases, with 9 bases between. The CDR3 sequence is CASSSAGDQPQHF. The CDR3 bases are TGTGCCAGCAGCTCCGCAGGTGATCAGCCCCAGCATTTT. Full variable domain (missing parts from reference TRBV7-9 and TRBJ1-5): DTGVSQNPRHKITKRGQNVTFRCDPISEHNRLYWYRQTLGQGPEFLTYFQNEAQLEKSRLLSDRFSAERPKGSFSTLEIQRTEQGDSAMYLCASSSAGDQPQHFGDGTRLSIL.

The chain carries TRBV6-6 and TRBJ2-2, with unresolved D. This CDR3 has 13 residues. V lost 6 bases to trimming and J lost 7 bases, with 12 bases between them. Germline V gene sequence: CDR1 MNHNY, CDR2 SVGAGI (reference sequence). This chain's CDR3 is CASSPGPGGELFF. The CDR3 DNA reads as TGTGCCAGCAGCCCCGGCCCGGGCGGGGAGCTGTTTTTT.

V and J are TRBV9 and TRBJ2-6; a possible D gene is TRBD1 (6 bases). The CDR3 length is 18 residues. The germline V and J ends were trimmed by 3 bases and 0 bases, with 16 bases remaining between them. Germline V gene sequence: CDR1 SGDLS, CDR2 YYNGEE. CDR3: CASSGGQGRSSGANVLTF. The DNA for the CDR3 is TGTGCCAGCAGCGGGGGACAAGGACGGTCCTCTGGGGCCAACGTCCTGACTTTC.

The chain employs TRBV28 and TRBJ2-5; D possibly corresponds to TRBD2 (8 bases). Trimming pared 7 bases from V and 3 bases from J, leaving 18 bases between. Germline V gives CDR1 MDHEN, CDR2 SYDVKM. CDR3 size: 15 residues. As DNA, the CDR3 is TGTGCCAGCACCAGGGGGACTAGTATCAAAGAGACCCAGTACTTC. Protein: CASTRGTSIKETQYF. Supplemented by reference TRBV28 and TRBJ2-5, the full variable domain reads DVKVTQSSRYLVKRTGEKVFLECVQDMDHENMFWYRQDPGLGLRLIYFSYDVKMKEKGDIPEGYSVSREKKERFSLILESASTNQTSMYLCASTRGTSIKETQYFGPGTRLLVL.

CDR3: CASSLGQHQGYTF. Here the CDR3 DNA reads TGTGCCAGCAGCCTGGGACAACATCAGGGCTACACCTTC. The rearrangement uses TRBV2 and TRBJ1-2, with D possibly TRBD1 on 6 matching bases. Trimming removed 6 bases at V and 8 bases at J, with 16 bases between. In germline, CDR1 is SNHLY, CDR2 FYNNEI. There are 13 residues in the CDR3. Complete variable domain (other parts from reference TRBV2 and TRBJ1-2): EPEVTQTPSHQVTQMGQEVILRCVPISNHLYFYWYRQILGQKVEFLVSFYNNEISEKSEIFDDQFSVERPDGSNFTLKIRSTKLEDSAMYFCASSLGQHQGYTFGSGTRLTVV.

The V gene is TRBV19, the J gene TRBJ2-4; 12 nucleotides align to TRBD2. Per germline, CDR1 LNHDA and CDR2 SQIVND (reference sequence). This CDR3 has 18 residues. The V and J ends lost 3 bases and 0 bases, in that order; junction bases with no gene match: 6. Written as DNA, the CDR3 is TGTGCCAGTAGTATGTTCCTAGCGGGGGGGGTAGCCAAAAACATTCAGTACTTC. Translation gives CASSMFLAGGVAKNIQYF.

This sequence joins TRBV9 and TRBJ2-6; D not certain. The CDR3 length is 16 residues. Germline V gene lookup returns CDR1 SGDLS and CDR2 YYNGEE. V lost 2 bases and J 0 bases, leaving 9 bases between the germline ends. This CDR3 reads CASSVGDSSGANVLTF. The CDR3 region has the DNA TGTGCCAGCAGCGTCGGAGACTCCTCTGGGGCCAACGTCCTGACTTTC.

The V call is TRBV7-2, the J call TRBJ2-7, with TRBD1 matching over 8 bases. The CDR3 extends over 14 amino acids. Per germline, CDR1 SGHTA and CDR2 FQGNSA. J lost 4 bases, V lost 5 bases, and 7 bases had no gene match. The CDR3 nucleotides are TGTGCCAGCAGCCAGGGGGCGGTAATTTACGAGCAGTACTTC. This gives the protein CASSQGAVIYEQYF.